The clone carrying this T cell receptor (beta chain) was counted only a few times. This sample was included in a study of T cells after yellow fever vaccination. TCRdb ran MiXCR on the 5' RACE reads and lists one entry per CDR3 protein. Found here are 500,000 to 650,000 distinct CDR3 sequences, around 17% of them singletons; the top ten hold roughly 17%. This CDR3 spans 16 amino acids. Germline V gene sequence: CDR1 LGHDT, CDR2 YNNKEL (reference sequence). V lost 1 base to trimming and J lost 10 bases; unmatched junction nucleotides: 11. The TCR comes from a man aged 18 to 29 who received the YFV17D yellow fever vaccine. Sequencing was performed on PBMCs, taken less than 6 days after the first yellow fever vaccination. The V and J genes are TRBV3-1 and TRBJ2-1; TRBD2 agrees at 9 bases. The CDR3 region is CASSQGFAGGRGEQFF. In DNA, the CDR3 is TGTGCCAGCAGCCAAGGTTTCGCGGGGGGGCGCGGGGAGCAGTTCTTC.